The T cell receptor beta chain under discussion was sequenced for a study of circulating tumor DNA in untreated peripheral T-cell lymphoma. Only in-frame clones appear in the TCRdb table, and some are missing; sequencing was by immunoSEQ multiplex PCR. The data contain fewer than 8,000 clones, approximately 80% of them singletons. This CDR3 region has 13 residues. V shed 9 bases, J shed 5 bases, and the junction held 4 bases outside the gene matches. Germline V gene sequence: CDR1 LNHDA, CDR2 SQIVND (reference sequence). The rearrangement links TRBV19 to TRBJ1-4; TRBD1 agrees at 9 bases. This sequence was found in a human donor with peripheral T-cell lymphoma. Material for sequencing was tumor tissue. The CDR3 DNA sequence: TGTGCCAGCCGGGACAGGGCGAATGAAAAACTGTTTTTT. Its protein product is CASRDRANEKLFF.